This T cell receptor (beta chain) was sequenced for a study of shared clonotypes between healthy human individuals. General study findings and limits: Around 4.7% was the fraction of naive CD4 clonotypes found shared across several donors. Generation of non-shared clonotypes was less probable than generation of clonotypes shared by all four donors.

TCRdb's table, derived via immunoSEQ multiplex PCR, lists solely in-frame clones and lacks some. The sample has over a million clones, around 95% seen once. A word on this clone: The antigen is undetermined.

The material sequenced was naive CD4+ T cells sorted from blood. The subset here: CD45RA+ positively selected. The TCR originated in a man between 25 and 39 years old in good health.

CDR3 protein: CASSLWQGSTEAFF. The CDR3 coding sequence is TGTGCCAGCAGCCTGTGGCAGGGTTCCACTGAAGCTTTCTTT. This chain uses TRBV14 with TRBJ1-1, with TRBD1 as a possible D gene (5 bases). V was trimmed by 4 bases and J by 4 bases, leaving 13 bases between them. Germline V CDR1 and CDR2: SGHDN, FVKESK. The CDR3 contains 14 residues. The full variable domain, in which reference TRBV14 and TRBJ1-1 provide the parts outside the CDR3, is EAGVTQFPSHSVIEKGQTVTLRCDPISGHDNLYWYRRVMGKEIKFLLHFVKESKQDESGMPNNRFLAERTGGTYSTLKVQPAELEDSGVYFCASSLWQGSTEAFFGQGTRLTVV.